This T cell receptor (beta chain) was obtained from a study of cytomegalovirus exposure and HLA in healthy donors (TCRdb year 2017). As for the study more broadly: A later analysis indicated that the 120 validation repertoires were generated on the platform also employed for the 700 or so repertoires of the first cohort. The study aimed to test whether cataloging public T cell receptors could reveal signatures of past pathogen exposure. A separate validation cohort of approximately 130 different subjects was used in addition to the 666-subject first cohort. The study combined high-throughput TCR immunosequencing, statistical association of individual TCRs with disease status, and machine learning to predict cytomegalovirus infection status. Findings and caveats that apply to the study as a whole: The study gave a list of 150 to 200 TCR beta chains associated with cytomegalovirus. A later analysis had no HLA typing for the validation cohort, so co-occurrence there was scored across all 130 or so repertoires. The authors suggested that the approach could potentially be generalized to other disease states and immunological phenotypes. A few of the identified cytomegalovirus-associated TCR beta chains were confirmed in vitro to be specific for cytomegalovirus antigens. Of the cluster scores, 85% to 95% were above 0 in a later analysis, which found that TCRs clustered in the first cohort also tended to co-occur in the 130 or so validation repertoires. Cytomegalovirus status was reported to be diagnosed by the classifier with high specificity and sensitivity in both the original and validation cohorts. Most TCR sequences were seen in very few donors, while some public TCRs were found in many individuals.

V is shortened by 5 bases, J by 0 bases, and the region joining them spans 14 bases. The germline V gene supplies CDR1 SGHVS and CDR2 FQNEAQ. The CDR3 starts with the cysteine, ends with the phenylalanine, and has 15 residues. Left in the record is the CDR3 DNA by itself, 45 bases read in frame from the first base. This clone occurred once. Its antigen has not been determined. Base qualities are not recorded, but no much larger clone differs from it by a single base. Separate from the approximately 700-subject first cohort, the validation cohort of roughly 130 subjects was the group to which the donors belonged. Library method: the immunoSEQ multiplex PCR assay. On the study's bioinformatics: A statistical classification framework was built for diagnosing cytomegalovirus status from the catalog of TCR beta chain sequences. The immuneACCESS repertoire file appears here via TCRdb, limited to in-frame rearrangements. These files lack a portion of the clones; in checked studies, under half of the deficit traces to unresolved V genes, and the cause of the others is not known. D and trimming come from the DNA, and the V and J calls and clone size come from that table. Recorded for this sample are 150,000 to 200,000 clones; roughly 86% of them occurred a single time. The ten largest clones represent over 4% of the sample.

This clonotype was obtained from a young man in good health and CMV-seropositive. The chain uses TRBV7-8 and TRBJ2-7; the D gene is perhaps TRBD1, on 5 matching bases. Input material: PBMCs. The DNA reads TGTGCCAGCAGCCCATTCCAGGGCCCCTCCTACGAGCAGTACTTC. Its translation is CASSPFQGPSYEQYF.